The rows below give T cell receptor beta chains drawn from one sample of a study of control samples from healthy donors and cancer patients. Measured with immunoSEQ multiplex PCR; TCRdb has only the in-frame clones, and not every one. Found here are some 150,000 clones, about 91% of them singletons; the top ten hold under 4%. The sequenced material came from blood. The receptor set was obtained from a man aged 25 to 45 in good health. Each CDR3 is given with its conserved first and last residue. Fields, in order: D gene, V gene, clone size, J gene, CDR3 DNA, CDR3 protein. The D gene is left open where the match is weak. Expanded clones get a size class; other rows say once, few or many, or leave the size out.

TRBD1	TRBV4-1	NA	TRBJ1-2	TGCGCCAGCAGCCAAGATCCCCGGGACAGGGGGCGATTCTATGGCTACACCTTC	CASSQDPRDRGRFYGYTF
NA	TRBV12-3/TRBV12-4	NA	TRBJ2-1	TGTGCCAGCAGTTTACGGCTTTTGAATGAGCAGTTCTTC	CASSLRLLNEQFF
NA	TRBV1	NA	TRBJ2-7	TGCACCAGCAGCCCACCCGGCCTGACTAGCGGCCGTTACGAGCAGTACTTC	CTSSPPGLTSGRYEQYF
TRBD1	TRBV14	few	TRBJ2-7	TGTGCCAGCAGCCAAGTGGCGCTGAGGGGACAGGGTAACGAGCAGTACTTC	CASSQVALRGQGNEQYF
NA	TRBV28	NA	TRBJ1-3	TGTGCCAGCAGGGGGCAAACTGGAAACACCATATATTTT	CASRGQTGNTIYF
NA	TRBV18	NA	TRBJ1-5	TGTGCCAGCTCACCGGACAGTTTAGACGCAAATCAGCCCCAGCATTTT	CASSPDSLDANQPQHF
TRBD1	TRBV9	NA	TRBJ1-5	TGTGCCAGCAGCGCGGACAGGGGGGGAGGTCAGCCCCAGCATTTT	CASSADRGGGQPQHF
NA	TRBV30	NA	TRBJ1-6	TGTGCCTGGAGTGCGGGCAGCTCCTATAATTCACCCCTCCACTTT	CAWSAGSSYNSPLHF
TRBD1	TRBV5-5	NA	TRBJ2-2	TGTGCCAGCAGCCCTACCGGGACAGGGCTCACCATCGGGGAGCTGTTTTTT	CASSPTGTGLTIGELFF
TRBD1	TRBV28	NA	TRBJ1-2	TGTGCCAGCAGTCGACAGGGGCTATCAGAAACAAACTATGGCTACACCTTC	CASSRQGLSETNYGYTF
TRBD1	TRBV18	NA	TRBJ2-2	TGTGCCAGCTCACCGGGACAGGGGTACACCGGGGAGCTGTTTTTT	CASSPGQGYTGELFF
TRBD1	TRBV6-5	NA	TRBJ2-5	TGTGCCAGCAGAACAGGGGGACGAGAGACCCAGTACTTC	CASRTGGRETQYF
NA	TRBV5-6	NA	TRBJ2-7	TGTGCCAGCAGCTCAGCAGCCTACGAGCAGTACTTC	CASSSAAYEQYF
TRBD1	TRBV7-3	NA	TRBJ1-1	TGTGCCAGCAGCTTACTTGCAGGGGGCAACACTGAAGCTTTCTTT	CASSLLAGGNTEAFF
NA	TRBV2	NA	TRBJ2-2	TGTGCCAGCAGTTTGTCGGGGGCGGGCACCGGGGAGCTGTTTTTT	CASSLSGAGTGELFF